This T cell receptor beta chain was documented in a study of shared clonotypes between healthy human individuals. Assay: immunoSEQ multiplex PCR; the TCRdb copy retains only in-frame clones and omits some. Of roughly 1 million clones listed, around three quarters are singletons. A word on this clone: Its cognate antigen is unknown.

General study points: Among the subsets, naive ones generally showed larger estimated richness than memory ones. For naive CD4 cells, approximately 4.7% of clonotypes were shared across a few donors.

The V and J ends lost 2 bases and 5 bases respectively, with 15 bases between them. Germline CDR1 is SEHNR and CDR2 is FQNEAQ (reference sequence). The CDR3 has 15 residues. Sequences were obtained from memory CD4+ T cells from PBMCs. Indicated subset: CD45RA-negative fraction. The clonotype was recovered from a man in his late teens or twenties in good health. Some clones in this sample may be carry-over from other donors' samples. The chain carries TRBV7-9 and TRBJ1-1; D gene unclear. CDR3 DNA: TGTGCCAGCAGCTTAAGTCCCGGGGAGAGGACTGAAGCTTTCTTT. Protein: CASSLSPGERTEAFF.